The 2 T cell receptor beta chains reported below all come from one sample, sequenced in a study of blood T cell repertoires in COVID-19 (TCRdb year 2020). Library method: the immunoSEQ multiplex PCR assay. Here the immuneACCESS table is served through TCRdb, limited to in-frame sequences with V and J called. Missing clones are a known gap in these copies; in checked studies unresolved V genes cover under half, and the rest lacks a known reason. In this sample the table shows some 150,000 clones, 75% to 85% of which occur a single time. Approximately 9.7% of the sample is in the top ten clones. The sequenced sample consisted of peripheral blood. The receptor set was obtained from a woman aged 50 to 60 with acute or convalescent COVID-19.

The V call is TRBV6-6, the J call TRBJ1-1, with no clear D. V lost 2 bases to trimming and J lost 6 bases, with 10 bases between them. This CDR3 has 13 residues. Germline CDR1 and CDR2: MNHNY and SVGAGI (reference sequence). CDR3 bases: TGTGCCAGCAGTTACGAGGGAAACGCTGAAGCTTTCTTT. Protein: CASSYEGNAEAFF.

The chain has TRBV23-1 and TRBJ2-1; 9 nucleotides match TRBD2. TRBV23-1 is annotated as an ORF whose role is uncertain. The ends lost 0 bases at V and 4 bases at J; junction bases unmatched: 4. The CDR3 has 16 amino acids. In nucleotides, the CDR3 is TGCGCCAGCAGTCAATCCACTAGCGGGCGATACAATGAGCAGTTCTTC. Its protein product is CASSQSTSGRYNEQFF.